This T cell receptor beta chain was sequenced for a study of Graves' ophthalmopathy and Graves' hyperthyroidism (dated by TCRdb to 2016 to 2018). Describing the broader study: Peripheral blood samples were taken at the time of initial diagnosis, before any treatment was given. The independent validation cohort included approximately 19 hyperthyroidism patients plus 17 patients who later progressed from hyperthyroidism to ophthalmopathy. The 95 to 100 discovery patients were randomly divided into training and test sets at a 7:3 ratio. In over 5 hyperthyroidism patients, the T-cell repertoires found in thyroid tissue were compared with those found in blood. In total, 135 blood samples were TCR-sequenced: some 43 ophthalmopathy, under 85 hyperthyroidism and roughly 17 hyperthyroidism-to-ophthalmopathy patients. The study used TCR beta repertoire signatures to distinguish Graves' ophthalmopathy from Graves' hyperthyroidism and to predict progression to ophthalmopathy. After sampling, hyperthyroidism patients received methimazole starting at 30 mg daily, and ophthalmopathy patients received high-dose intravenous methylprednisolone. To explore V-J signatures that separate ophthalmopathy from hyperthyroidism, a discovery set of 100 patients was enrolled, consisting of fewer than 45 with ophthalmopathy and approximately 60 with stable hyperthyroidism. Overall study outcomes, separate from this receptor: In cross-validation, the 13-signature model distinguished ophthalmopathy from stable hyperthyroidism with about 90% sensitivity and about 81% specificity, while in the test set the corresponding values were roughly 80% and 75%. Among expanded thyroid clonotypes with frequency above 0.001, most also showed up in blood, which suggests that blood repertoires may reflect the thyroid immune response. No statistical method was used to predetermine the sample size, and group allocation was not hidden from the investigators. In validation, the model predicted ophthalmopathy progression with about 64% sensitivity and roughly 72% specificity; roughly eleven predicted patients were CT-confirmed with GO in a median of approximately 6.5 months.

On this clonotype: Its antigen specificity is not known. No much larger clone exists at a distance of one base, and base qualities are not known.

The germline V gene yields SGHAT for CDR1 and FQNNGV for CDR2. V was cut back by 2 bases and J by 2 bases, leaving a gap of 9 bases between them. Counted from cysteine to phenylalanine, this CDR3 has 14 amino acids. The DNA shown is the 42-base CDR3, in frame from base 1. For repertoire sequencing, the TCR beta CDR3 regions were amplified from RNA transcripts. The first round was an RT-PCR using HTBI primers with the Qiagen OneStep RT-PCR kit, and this first round was followed by a second-round multiplex PCR, then size selection and purification. Libraries were sequenced paired-end with 100 bp reads on an Illumina HiSeq2000. In the authors' own workflow: SOAPnuke was used to process the reads, throwing out any read that had adapters, had uncalled bases, had a mean Phred below 15, or lacked an exact constant-primer or identifier match. COPE v1.2.5 was used to merge the high-quality paired reads. Clonotypes were defined as unique nucleotide sequences and were aligned to IMGT TRB V, D and J references using MiTCR v1.1. The analysis was limited to V-J combinations with a frequency above 0.0001, which together covered 99.2% of repertoires. For each V-J combination, a TCR clonal expansion and chaos score was defined as the ratio of F50 clonal expansion to chaos observed in the TCRdist matrix. Welch's t-statistics and random forest were used to narrow the features down to 13 V-J combinations, which were then fed into a naive Bayes classifier. The similarity between thyroid and blood repertoires was quantified using the Morisita-Horn index. The raw public data were reprocessed by TCRdb itself: fastp quality trimming at Q25, MiXCR clonotype calling, in-frame beta chains only. Here each entry gathers all rows of one CDR3 protein and keeps the most common genes and DNA. The V and J calls reflect TCRdb's pipeline rather than the authors' work. The sample data list 350,000 to 450,000 distinct CDR3 sequences, and around 18% of these were observed just once. The ten largest clonotypes hold about 1.4% of the sample.

Ophthalmopathy patients had moderately to severely active disease, Clinical Activity Score of at least 3, NOSPECS grade of at least 4, and disease duration under 3 months. Patients with other autoimmune diseases, uncontrolled infections, pregnancy or lactation were excluded. Diagnosis was based on clinical symptoms, serum thyroxine, TRAb, thyroid ultrasound and orbital computed tomography. PBMCs were isolated from 7.5 to 10 ml of fresh peripheral blood by Ficoll-Paque density gradient centrifugation. Trizol reagent was used to extract the total RNA, and its quality was then checked on an Agilent 2100 Bioanalyzer.

The sample was peripheral blood. The chain joins TRBV11-2 to TRBJ1-1; too little of a D gene remains to name it. This receptor was obtained from a woman aged 18-29 years with Graves' ophthalmopathy. Donor details come from another sample of the same person, matched by shared clones. The CDR3 here reads CASSLMADNTEAFF. The sequenced DNA: TGTGCCAGCAGCTTAATGGCAGACAACACTGAAGCTTTCTTT. Full variable domain (CDR3 extended with the reference TRBV11-2 and TRBJ1-1 proteins): EAGVAQSPRYKIIEKRQSVAFWCNPISGHATLYWYQQILGQGPKLLIQFQNNGVVDDSQLPKDRFSAERLKGVDSTLKIQPAKLEDSAVYLCASSLMADNTEAFFGQGTRLTVV.